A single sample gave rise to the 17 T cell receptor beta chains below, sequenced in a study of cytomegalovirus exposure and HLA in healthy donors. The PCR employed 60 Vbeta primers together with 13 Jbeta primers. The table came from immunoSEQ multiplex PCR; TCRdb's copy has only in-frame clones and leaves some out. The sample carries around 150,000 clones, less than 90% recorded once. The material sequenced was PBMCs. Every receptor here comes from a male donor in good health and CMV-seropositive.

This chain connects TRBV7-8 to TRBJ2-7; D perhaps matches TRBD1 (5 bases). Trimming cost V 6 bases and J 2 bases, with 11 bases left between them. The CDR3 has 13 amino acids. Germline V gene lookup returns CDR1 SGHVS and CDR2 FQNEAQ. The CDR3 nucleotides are TGTGCCAGCAGGGAAAGCAGGGCCTACGAGCAGTACTTC. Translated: CASRESRAYEQYF.

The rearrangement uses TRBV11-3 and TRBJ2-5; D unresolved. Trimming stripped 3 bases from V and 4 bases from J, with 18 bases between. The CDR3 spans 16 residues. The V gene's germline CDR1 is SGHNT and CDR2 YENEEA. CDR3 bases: TGTGCCAGCAGCTTCATGGCCGGAGAGAAAGGAGAGACCCAGTACTTC. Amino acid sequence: CASSFMAGEKGETQYF.

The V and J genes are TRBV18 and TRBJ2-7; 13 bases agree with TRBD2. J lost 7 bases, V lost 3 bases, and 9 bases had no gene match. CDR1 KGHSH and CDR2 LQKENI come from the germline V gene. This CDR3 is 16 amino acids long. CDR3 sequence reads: CASSPMGLAGTWEQYF. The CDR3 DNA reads TGTGCCAGCTCACCCATGGGACTAGCGGGAACTTGGGAGCAGTACTTC.

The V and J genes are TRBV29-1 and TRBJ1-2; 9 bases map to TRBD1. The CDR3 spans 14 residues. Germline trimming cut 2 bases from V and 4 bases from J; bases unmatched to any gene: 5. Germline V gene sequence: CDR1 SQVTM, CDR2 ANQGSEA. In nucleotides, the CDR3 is TGCAGCGTTGAAAAACAGGGGGCGACCTATGGCTACACCTTC. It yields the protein CSVEKQGATYGYTF.

In DNA, the CDR3 is TGTGCCACCAGCAGAGGACTCCTAGCGCGGATCAACAATGAGCAGTTCTTC. Protein sequence: CATSRGLLARINNEQFF. The chain combines TRBV15 with TRBJ2-1; TRBD2 is a possible D gene (6 bases). Trimming removed 1 base at V and 5 bases at J, with 18 bases between. Germline-derived CDR1 and CDR2 are LNHNV and YYDKDF (reference sequence). CDR3 length equals 17 residues.

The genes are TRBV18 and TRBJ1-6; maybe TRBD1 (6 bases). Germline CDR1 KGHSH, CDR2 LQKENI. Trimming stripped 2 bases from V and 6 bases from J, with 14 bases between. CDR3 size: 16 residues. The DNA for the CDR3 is TGTGCCAGCTCACCATCGGGAACAGGGATTAATTCACCCCTCCACTTT. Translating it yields CASSPSGTGINSPLHF.

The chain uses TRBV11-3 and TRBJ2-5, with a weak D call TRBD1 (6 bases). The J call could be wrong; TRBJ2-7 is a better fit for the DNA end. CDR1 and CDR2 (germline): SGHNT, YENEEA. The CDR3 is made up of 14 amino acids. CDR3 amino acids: CASSFFLQGAEQYF. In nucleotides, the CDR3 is TGTGCCAGCAGCTTCTTCTTACAGGGTGCCGAGCAGTACTTC.

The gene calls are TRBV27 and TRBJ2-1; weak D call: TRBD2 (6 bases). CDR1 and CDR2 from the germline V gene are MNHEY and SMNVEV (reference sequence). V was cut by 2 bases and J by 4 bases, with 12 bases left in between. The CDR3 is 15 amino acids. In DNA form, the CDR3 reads TGTGCCAGCAGTTTAGCGGGAAATTATTACAATGAGCAGTTCTTC. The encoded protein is CASSLAGNYYNEQFF.

CDR3 amino acids: CASSLLSSYNSPLHF. DNA for the CDR3: TGTGCCAGCAGCCTATTGAGCTCCTATAATTCACCCCTCCACTTT. This chain joins TRBV25-1 and TRBJ1-6; D unclear. V was shortened by 6 bases and J by 0 bases, with 9 bases between the two germline ends. The CDR3 length is 15 residues. Germline-derived CDR1 and CDR2 are MGHDK and SYGVNS.

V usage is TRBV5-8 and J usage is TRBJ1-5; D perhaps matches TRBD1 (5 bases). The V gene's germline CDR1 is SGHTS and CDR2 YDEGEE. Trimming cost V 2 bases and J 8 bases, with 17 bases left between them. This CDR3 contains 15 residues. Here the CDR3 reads CASSLGTFVLEPQHF. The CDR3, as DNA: TGTGCCAGCAGCTTAGGGACTTTCGTGCTTGAGCCCCAGCATTTT.

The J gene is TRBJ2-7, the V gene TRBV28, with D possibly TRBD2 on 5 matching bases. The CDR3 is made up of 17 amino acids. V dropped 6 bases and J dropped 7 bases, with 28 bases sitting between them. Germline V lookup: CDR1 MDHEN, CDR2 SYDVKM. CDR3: CASRRVVSASNSWEQYF. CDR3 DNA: TGTGCCAGCAGGCGGGTGGTTTCCGCCAGCAATTCTTGGGAGCAGTACTTC.

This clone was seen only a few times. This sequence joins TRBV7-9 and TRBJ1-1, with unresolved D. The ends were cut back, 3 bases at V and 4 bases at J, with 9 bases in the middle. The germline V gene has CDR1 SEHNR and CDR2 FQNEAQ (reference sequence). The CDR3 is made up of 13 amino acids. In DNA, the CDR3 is TGTGCCAGCAGCTTGGAGGGTGGCACTGAAGCTTTCTTT. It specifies CASSLEGGTEAFF.

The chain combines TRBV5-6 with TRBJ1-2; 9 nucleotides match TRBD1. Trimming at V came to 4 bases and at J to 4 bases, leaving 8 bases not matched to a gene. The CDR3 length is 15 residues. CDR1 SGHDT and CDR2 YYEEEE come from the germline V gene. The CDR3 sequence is CASSRGETGGYGYTF. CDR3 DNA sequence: TGTGCCAGCAGCCGGGGGGAGACAGGGGGCTATGGCTACACCTTC.

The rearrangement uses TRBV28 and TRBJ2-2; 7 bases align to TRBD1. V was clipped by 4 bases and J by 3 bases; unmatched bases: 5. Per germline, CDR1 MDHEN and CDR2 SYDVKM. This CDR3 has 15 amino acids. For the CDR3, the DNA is TGTGCCAGCAGTTCCGGAGACAGGGACACCGGGGAGCTGTTTTTT. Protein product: CASSSGDRDTGELFF.

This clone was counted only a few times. In DNA, the CDR3 is TGCAGCGTCCCGACAGGAACACAAGAGACCCAGTACTTC. Amino acids: CSVPTGTQETQYF. The chain combines TRBV29-1 with TRBJ2-5; tentative D call: TRBD1 (6 bases). CDR1 and CDR2 from the germline V gene are SQVTM and ANQGSEA. The CDR3 has 13 amino acids. V lost 6 bases and J lost 2, with 13 bases in between.

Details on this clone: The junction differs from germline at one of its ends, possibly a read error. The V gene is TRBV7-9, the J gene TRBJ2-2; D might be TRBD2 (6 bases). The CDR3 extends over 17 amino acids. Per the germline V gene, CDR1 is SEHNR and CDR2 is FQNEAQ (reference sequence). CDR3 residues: CSSSLRGGASNTGELFF. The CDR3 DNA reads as TGTTCCAGCAGCTTAAGGGGCGGGGCCTCGAACACCGGGGAGCTGTTTTTT.

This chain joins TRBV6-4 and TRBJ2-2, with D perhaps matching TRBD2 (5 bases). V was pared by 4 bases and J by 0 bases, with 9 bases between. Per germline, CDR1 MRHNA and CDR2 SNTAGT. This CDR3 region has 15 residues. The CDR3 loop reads CASSVEAANTGELFF. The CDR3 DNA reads TGTGCCAGCAGTGTAGAAGCGGCGAACACCGGGGAGCTGTTTTTT.